This TCR beta chain comes out of a study of T cells in Graves' hyperthyroidism and ophthalmopathy. TCR beta CDR3 sequences were amplified from RNA transcripts. Initially, a first-round RT-PCR of the TCR CDR3 employed the HTBI primer set. TCRdb re-called the multiplex PCR reads through MiXCR, storing one row per CDR3 protein. The table shows 550,000 to 850,000 distinct CDR3 sequences, with 18% occurring only once. This clonotype showed up just a few times. The target antigen is unknown. Together with thyroid ultrasound, orbital computed tomography, serum thyroxine and TRAb, clinical symptoms were used for diagnoses. Extraction of PBMCs used around 9.6 ml of fresh peripheral blood. Study-level results: Clonotypes that were expanded in thyroid above 0.001 mostly appeared in blood too.

Germline lookup yields CDR1 LNHDA and CDR2 SQIVND (reference sequence). V shed 0 bases and J shed 3 bases, with 11 bases lying between them. The CDR3 has 15 amino acids. The receptor was derived from a woman aged 45 to 65 with Graves' hyperthyroidism that later progressed to Graves' ophthalmopathy. The V and J genes are TRBV19 and TRBJ1-2; the D is unclear. The source material was blood. The chain's CDR3 is CASSIDRVRDYGYTF. In DNA form, the CDR3 reads TGTGCCAGTAGTATAGATCGGGTGAGGGACTATGGCTACACCTTC.